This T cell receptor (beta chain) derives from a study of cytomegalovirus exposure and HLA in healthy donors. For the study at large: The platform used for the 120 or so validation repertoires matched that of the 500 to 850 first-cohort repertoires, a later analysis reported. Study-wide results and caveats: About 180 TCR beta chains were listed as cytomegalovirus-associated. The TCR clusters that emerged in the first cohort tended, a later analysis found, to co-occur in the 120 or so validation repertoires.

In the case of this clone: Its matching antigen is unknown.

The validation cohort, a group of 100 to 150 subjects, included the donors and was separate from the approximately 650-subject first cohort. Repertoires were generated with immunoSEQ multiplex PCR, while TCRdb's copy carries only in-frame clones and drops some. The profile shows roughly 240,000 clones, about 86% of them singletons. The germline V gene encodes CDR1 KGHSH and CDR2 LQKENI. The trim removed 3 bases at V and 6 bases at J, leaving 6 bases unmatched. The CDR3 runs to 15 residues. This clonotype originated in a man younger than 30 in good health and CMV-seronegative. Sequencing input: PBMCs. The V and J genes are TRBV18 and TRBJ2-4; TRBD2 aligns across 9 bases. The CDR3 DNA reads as TGTGCCAGCTCACCCATTAGCGGGAGAAGAAACATTCAGTACTTC. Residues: CASSPISGRRNIQYF.